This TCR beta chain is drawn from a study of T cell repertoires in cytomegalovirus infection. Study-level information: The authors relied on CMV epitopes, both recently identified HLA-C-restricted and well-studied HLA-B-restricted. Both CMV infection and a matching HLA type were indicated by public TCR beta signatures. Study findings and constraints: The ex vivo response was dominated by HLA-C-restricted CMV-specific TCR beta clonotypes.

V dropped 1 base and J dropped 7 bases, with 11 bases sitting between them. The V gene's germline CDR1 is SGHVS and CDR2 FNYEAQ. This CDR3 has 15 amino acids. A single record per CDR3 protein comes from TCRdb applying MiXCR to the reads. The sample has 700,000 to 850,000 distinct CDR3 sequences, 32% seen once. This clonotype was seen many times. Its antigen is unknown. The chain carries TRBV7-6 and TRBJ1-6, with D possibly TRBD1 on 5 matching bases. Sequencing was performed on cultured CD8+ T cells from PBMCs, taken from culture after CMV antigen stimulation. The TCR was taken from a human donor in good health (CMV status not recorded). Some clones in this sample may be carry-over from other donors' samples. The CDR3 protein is CASSLGAGQNSPLHF. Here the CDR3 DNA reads TGTGCCAGCAGCTTAGGTGCAGGGCAAAATTCACCCCTCCACTTT.